Below are 5 T cell receptor beta chains sequenced from a single sample in a study of T-cell reconstitution after alpha-beta-depleted transplantation in children. Unique molecular identifiers were used in preparing the TCRbeta library. One entry per CDR3 protein, called by TCRdb with MiXCR from the PCR reads. Of 500,000 to 650,000 distinct CDR3 sequences in the sample, over 10% were seen once. The sequencing used PBMCs, mostly from graft donor cells, collected 180 days after TCRalphabeta/CD19-depleted stem cell transplant. All receptors come from a female patient aged 2-10 years who had a stem cell transplant for aplastic anemia, so the T cells may come from the graft donor.

This chain connects TRBV28 to TRBJ1-2, with TRBD1 matching over 9 bases. J lost 4 bases, V lost 7 bases, and 7 bases had no gene match. The CDR3 runs to 14 residues. Germline assignment: CDR1 MDHEN and CDR2 SYDVKM. The CDR3 loop reads CASTQGQGAYGYTF. In DNA form, the CDR3 reads TGTGCCAGCACCCAGGGACAGGGAGCCTATGGCTACACCTTC.

This chain connects TRBV19 to TRBJ1-2; 7 bases agree with TRBD1. This CDR3 region has 21 residues. V gave up 1 base and J gave up 6 bases; unmatched junction bases: 26. Germline lookup yields CDR1 LNHDA and CDR2 SQIVND (reference sequence). The CDR3 is CASSIALPPGTAREVGDGYTF. In nucleotides, the CDR3 is TGTGCCAGTAGTATAGCCCTCCCACCCGGGACAGCAAGGGAGGTGGGCGATGGCTACACCTTC.

This clonotype was picked up a small number of times. The CDR3: CSVLQGAGELFF. DNA of the CDR3: TGCAGCGTCCTACAGGGAGCCGGGGAGCTGTTTTTT. The chain has TRBV29-1 and TRBJ2-2, with a tentative D call TRBD1 (6 bases). CDR1 SQVTM and CDR2 ANQGSEA come from the germline V gene. The CDR3 totals 12 residues. V dropped 6 bases and J dropped 6 bases, with 11 bases sitting between them.

This clonotype has just a few counts. A junction boundary mismatches the germline segment, possibly from a read error. J is TRBJ2-1 and V is TRBV7-7; D is uncertain. There are 13 residues in the CDR3. Germline loops: CDR1 SSHAT, CDR2 FNYEAQ (reference sequence). CDR3 protein: CASTLPKTGEQFF. CDR3 in DNA: TGTGCCAGCACCTTACCTAAAACGGGCGAGCAGTTCTTC. Based on the CDR3 plus reference TRBV7-7 and TRBJ2-1, the full variable domain is GAGVSQSPRYKVTKRGQDVTLRCDPISSHATLYWYQQALGQGPEFLTYFNYEAQPDKSGLPSDRFSAERPEGSISTLTIQRTEQRDSAMYRCASTLPKTGEQFFGPGTRLTVL.

This clonotype was detected only a few times. This rearrangement joins TRBV7-6 to TRBJ2-2, with 8 positions matching TRBD2. Germline trimming cut 5 bases from V and 7 bases from J; bases unmatched to any gene: 6. This CDR3 region has 14 residues. From germline, CDR1 is SGHVS and CDR2 FNYEAQ. The CDR3 coding sequence is TGTGCCAGCAGCCCCGGGAGGGCCGGCGGGGAGCTGTTTTTT. Translation gives CASSPGRAGGELFF. The full variable domain, rest sourced from reference TRBV7-6 and TRBJ2-2, is GAGVSQSPRYKVTKRGQDVALRCDPISGHVSLYWYRQALGQGPEFLTYFNYEAQQDKSGLPNDRFSAERPEGSISTLTIQRTEQRDSAMYRCASSPGRAGGELFFGEGSRLTVL.